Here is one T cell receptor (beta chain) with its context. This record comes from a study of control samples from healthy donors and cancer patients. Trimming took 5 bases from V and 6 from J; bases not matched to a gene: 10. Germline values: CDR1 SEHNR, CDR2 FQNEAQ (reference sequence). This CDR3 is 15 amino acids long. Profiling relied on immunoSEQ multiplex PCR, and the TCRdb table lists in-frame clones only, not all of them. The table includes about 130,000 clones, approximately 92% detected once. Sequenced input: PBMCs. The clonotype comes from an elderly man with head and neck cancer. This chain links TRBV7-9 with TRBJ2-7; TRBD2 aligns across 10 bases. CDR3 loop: CASSPSGRALREQYF. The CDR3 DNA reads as TGTGCCAGCAGCCCCAGCGGGAGGGCCTTACGCGAGCAGTACTTC.